Listed below are T cell receptor beta chains from one sample, sequenced in a study of radiotherapy plus CTLA-4 blockade in lung cancer. The data were produced by immunoSEQ multiplex PCR, yet TCRdb's version contains in-frame clones alone and is incomplete. The repertoire holds about 120,000 clones, 75% to 90% seen once, with roughly 7% in the top ten. Specimen: peripheral blood, collected from a patient treated with radiotherapy plus ipilimumab. The source of these receptors is a human donor with non-small cell lung cancer that progressed on radiotherapy plus ipilimumab. The CDR3 runs from the conserved cysteine through the conserved F or W. A D gene is named only where the DNA matches it firmly. The size entry is marked missing in some rows and otherwise reads once, few, many or a size class.

clone_size d_call j_call v_call cdr3_nt cdr3_aa
few TRBD2 TRBJ2-7 TRBV7-6 TGTGCCAGCAGCTTAGGGCGGGAGCACTACGAGCAGTACTTC CASSLGREHYEQYF
- TRBD1 TRBJ1-2 TRBV19 TGTGCCAGTAGTATAGCCCAGGGGGGGCCATCGATCGGAAGCTATGGCTACACCTTC CASSIAQGGPSIGSYGYTF
once - TRBJ2-6 TRBV19 TGTGCCAGTAAATTTATCTCTGGGGCCAACGTCCTGACTTTC CASKFISGANVLTF
- TRBD1 TRBJ1-1 TRBV29-1 TGCAGCGTTGAACCCGTACAGGGGCTGGGGACTGAAGCTTTCTTT CSVEPVQGLGTEAFF
- TRBD2 TRBJ2-7 TRBV19 TGTGCCAGTAGTAGGGGAGGGCCCTACGAGCAGTACTTC CASSRGGPYEQYF
- TRBD1 TRBJ1-4 TRBV5-1 TGCGCCAGCAGCCTCCGAACCTCAGGGGGCGTGGGGGAAAAACTGTTTTTT CASSLRTSGGVGEKLFF
once - TRBJ2-5 TRBV25-1 TGTGCCAGCAGTGAATATGGGCAGGTCTGGCAAGAGACCCAGTACTTC CASSEYGQVWQETQYF
- TRBD2 TRBJ2-5 TRBV18 TGTGCCAGCTCACCGGGGGGGCAAGAGACCCAGTACTTC CASSPGGQETQYF
- - TRBJ2-2 TRBV19 TGTGCCAGCGCCTCCCAGGGGAACACCGGGGAGCTGTTTTTT CASASQGNTGELFF
- TRBD2 TRBJ2-5 TRBV2 TGTGCCAGCAGTGAAGGGGCGGGAGGTTGGGAGACCCAGTACTTC CASSEGAGGWETQYF
- TRBD2 TRBJ2-3 TRBV6-6 TGTGCCAGCAGTCATCTAGCGGTCACAGATACGCAGTATTTT CASSHLAVTDTQYF
- - TRBJ2-1 TRBV10-3 TGTGCCATCAGTGAAGGATACTCCTACAATGAGCAGTTCTTC CAISEGYSYNEQFF
- - TRBJ1-1 TRBV9 TGTGCCAGCAGCGTTGACTCCTTCACTGAAGCTTTCTTT CASSVDSFTEAFF
- - TRBJ2-7 TRBV5-6 TGTGCCAGCAGCCCGGACCGACGACAGTACGAGCAGTACTTC CASSPDRRQYEQYF
- TRBD2 TRBJ2-3 TRBV6-1 TGTGCCAGCAGTGGCGCCCGGCTAGCGGGAGGGCCTGGAGATACGCAGTATTTT CASSGARLAGGPGDTQYF
- - TRBJ2-7 TRBV19 TGTGCCAGTAGTGGGGACACCTCCTACGAGCAGTACTTC CASSGDTSYEQYF
- TRBD2 TRBJ2-2 TRBV6-5 TGTGCCAGCATGCGGGGGACCGGGGAGCTGTTTTTT CASMRGTGELFF
- - TRBJ2-2 TRBV7-3 TGTGCCAGCAGCCCCGCCCCCGGGGAGCTGTTTTTT CASSPAPGELFF
few TRBD2 TRBJ2-7 TRBV6-6 TGTGCCAGCAGTTACCGACTAGCGGACTACGAGCAGTACTTC CASSYRLADYEQYF
- TRBD2 TRBJ2-2 TRBV27 TGTGCCAGCAGTTTAGGATGGTCTAGCGGGGTCACCGGGGAGCTGTTTTTT CASSLGWSSGVTGELFF
few - TRBJ2-2 TRBV7-3 TGTGCCAGCAGCTTAGTCCTTGGGGCCGGCGGGGAGCTGTTTTTT CASSLVLGAGGELFF
- - TRBJ2-1 TRBV5-4 TGTGCCAGCAGCCTAGCGACTGGAGATGAGCAGTTCTTC CASSLATGDEQFF
- - TRBJ2-5 TRBV2 TGTGCCAGCAGTGACGGAGAGACCCAGTACTTC CASSDGETQYF